The clone carrying this T cell receptor (beta chain) was picked up a small number of times. What it recognizes is unknown. This entry comes from a study of T cells after yellow fever vaccination. The wider study: SMART-Seq v4 Ultra Low Input handled preparation of low-cell-number fractions.

Universal primer sites and UMIs were introduced during 5'RACE template-switching synthesis of TCR cDNA. MiXCR was run by TCRdb on the 5' RACE reads, yielding one entry per CDR3 protein. This sample has about 240,000 distinct CDR3 sequences, with 6.9% found just once. Study outcomes and limitations: Clones from primary vaccination mostly reappeared after the booster (roughly 95% CD4, around 90% CD8).

The CDR3 extends over 14 amino acids. Deletions cut 4 bases from V and 8 bases from J, with 17 bases between. The chain joins TRBV12-3 or TRBV12-4 to TRBJ1-2; D might be TRBD1 (6 bases). This TCR derives from a man aged 30 to 45 who received the YFV17D yellow fever vaccine. The specimen was CD4+ T cells sorted from PBMCs, collected 15 days after the yellow fever booster vaccination. The CDR3 sequence: CASSSGQRTVGYTF. The CDR3 DNA reads as TGTGCCAGCAGTTCCGGACAGCGGACGGTGGGCTACACCTTC.